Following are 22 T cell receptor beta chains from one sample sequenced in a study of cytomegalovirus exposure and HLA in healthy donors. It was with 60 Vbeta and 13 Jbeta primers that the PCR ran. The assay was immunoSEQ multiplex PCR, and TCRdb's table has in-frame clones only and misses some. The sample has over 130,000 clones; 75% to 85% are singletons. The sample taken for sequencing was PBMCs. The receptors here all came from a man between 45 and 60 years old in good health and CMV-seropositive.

CDR3 protein: CASSYGLAGIPEQYF. The CDR3 DNA reads TGTGCCAGCAGTTACGGCCTAGCGGGAATCCCCGAGCAGTACTTC. V is TRBV27 and J is TRBJ2-7, with 9 positions matching TRBD2. The CDR3 length is 15 residues. V was pared by 4 bases and J by 6 bases, with 10 bases of the junction left unmatched. Germline loops: CDR1 MNHEY, CDR2 SMNVEV (reference sequence).

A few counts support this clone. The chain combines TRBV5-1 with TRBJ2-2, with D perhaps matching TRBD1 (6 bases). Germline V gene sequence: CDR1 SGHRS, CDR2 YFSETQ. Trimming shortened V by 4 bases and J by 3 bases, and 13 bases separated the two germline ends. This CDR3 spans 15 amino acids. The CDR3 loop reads CASSPVGADTGELFF. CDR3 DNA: TGCGCCAGCAGCCCAGTGGGGGCTGACACCGGGGAGCTGTTTTTT.

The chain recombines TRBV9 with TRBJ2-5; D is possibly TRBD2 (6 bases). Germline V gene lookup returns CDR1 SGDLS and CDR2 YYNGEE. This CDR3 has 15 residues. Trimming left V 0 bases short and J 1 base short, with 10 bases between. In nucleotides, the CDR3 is TGTGCCAGCAGCGTAGCGGGAGCGGTCCAAGAGACCCAGTACTTC. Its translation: CASSVAGAVQETQYF.

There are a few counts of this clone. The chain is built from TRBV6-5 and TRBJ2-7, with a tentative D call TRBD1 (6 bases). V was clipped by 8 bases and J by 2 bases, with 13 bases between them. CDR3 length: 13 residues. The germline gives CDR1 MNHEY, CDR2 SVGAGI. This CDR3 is CASSLDRAYEQYF. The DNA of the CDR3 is TGTGCCAGCTCTCTGGACAGAGCCTACGAGCAGTACTTC.

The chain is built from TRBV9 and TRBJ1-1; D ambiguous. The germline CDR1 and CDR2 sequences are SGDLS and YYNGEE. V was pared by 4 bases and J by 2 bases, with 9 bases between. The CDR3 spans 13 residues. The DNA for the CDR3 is TGTGCCAGCAGCATACAGTCCAACACTGAAGCTTTCTTT. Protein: CASSIQSNTEAFF.

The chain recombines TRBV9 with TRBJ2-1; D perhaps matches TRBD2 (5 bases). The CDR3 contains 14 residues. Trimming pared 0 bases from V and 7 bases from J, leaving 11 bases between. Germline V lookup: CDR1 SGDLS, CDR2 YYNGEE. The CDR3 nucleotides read TGTGCCAGCAGCGTAGTGGACTCTTGGAATGAGCAGTTCTTC. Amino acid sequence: CASSVVDSWNEQFF.

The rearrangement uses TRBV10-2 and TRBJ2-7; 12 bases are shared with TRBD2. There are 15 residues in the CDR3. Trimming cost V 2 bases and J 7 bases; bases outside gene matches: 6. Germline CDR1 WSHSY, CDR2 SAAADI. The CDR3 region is CASSERVLAGGEQYF. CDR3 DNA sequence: TGCGCCAGCAGTGAGAGGGTACTAGCGGGAGGTGAGCAGTACTTC.

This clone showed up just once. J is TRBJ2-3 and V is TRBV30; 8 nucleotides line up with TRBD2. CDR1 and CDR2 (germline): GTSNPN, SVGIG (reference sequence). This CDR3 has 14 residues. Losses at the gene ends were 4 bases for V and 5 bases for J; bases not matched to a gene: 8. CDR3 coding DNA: TGTGCCTGGAAAGACGGGAGGGCCCTAGATACGCAGTATTTT. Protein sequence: CAWKDGRALDTQYF.

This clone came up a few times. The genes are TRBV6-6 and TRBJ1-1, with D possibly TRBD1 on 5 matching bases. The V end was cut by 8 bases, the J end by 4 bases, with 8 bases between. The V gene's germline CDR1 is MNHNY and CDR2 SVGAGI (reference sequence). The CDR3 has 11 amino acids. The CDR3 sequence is CASSRGTEAFF. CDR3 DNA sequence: TGTGCCAGCTCAAGGGGCACTGAAGCTTTCTTT.

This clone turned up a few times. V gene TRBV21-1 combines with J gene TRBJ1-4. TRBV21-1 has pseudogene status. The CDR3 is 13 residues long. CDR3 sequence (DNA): TGTGCCAGCAGCCCTTCGGGGGGAGAAAAACTGTTTTTT. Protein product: CASSPSGGEKLFF.

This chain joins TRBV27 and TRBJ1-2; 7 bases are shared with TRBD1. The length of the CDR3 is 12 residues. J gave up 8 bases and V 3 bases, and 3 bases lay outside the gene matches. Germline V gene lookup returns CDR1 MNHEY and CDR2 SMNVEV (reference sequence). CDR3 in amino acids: CASSFTGDGYTF. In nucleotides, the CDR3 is TGTGCCAGCAGTTTCACAGGGGACGGCTACACCTTC.

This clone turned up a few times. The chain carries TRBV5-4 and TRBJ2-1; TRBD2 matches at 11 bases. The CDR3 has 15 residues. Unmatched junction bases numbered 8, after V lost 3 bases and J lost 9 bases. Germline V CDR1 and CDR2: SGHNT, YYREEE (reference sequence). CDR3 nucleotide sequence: TGTGCCAGCAGCTCAAATAGCGGGAGGGTTGGTGAGCAGTTCTTC. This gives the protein CASSSNSGRVGEQFF. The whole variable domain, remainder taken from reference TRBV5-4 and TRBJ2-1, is ETGVTQSPTHLIKTRGQQVTLRCSSQSGHNTVSWYQQALGQGPQFIFQYYREEENGRGNFPPRFSGLQFPNYSSELNVNALELDDSALYLCASSSNSGRVGEQFFGPGTRLTVL.

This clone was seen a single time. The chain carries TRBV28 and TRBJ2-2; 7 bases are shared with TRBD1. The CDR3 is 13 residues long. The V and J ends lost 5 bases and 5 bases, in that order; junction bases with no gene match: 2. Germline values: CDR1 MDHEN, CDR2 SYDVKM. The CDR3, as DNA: TGTGCCAGCAGTCTGACAGGGACCGGGGAGCTGTTTTTT. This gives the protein CASSLTGTGELFF.

Written as DNA, the CDR3 is TGCGCCAGCAGCCCCCGGACAGGGGAAAACTATGGCTACACCTTC. This gives the protein CASSPRTGENYGYTF. This chain uses TRBV5-1 with TRBJ1-2; TRBD1 aligns across 9 bases. The CDR3 length is 15 residues. Germline V lookup: CDR1 SGHRS, CDR2 YFSETQ. V trimming: 4 bases; J trimming: 2 bases; junction bases outside the gene matches: 6.

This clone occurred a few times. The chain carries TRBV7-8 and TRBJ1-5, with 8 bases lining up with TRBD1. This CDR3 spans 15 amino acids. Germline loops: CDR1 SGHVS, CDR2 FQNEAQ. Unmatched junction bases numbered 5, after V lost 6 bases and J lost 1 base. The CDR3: CASRKDRASNQPQHF. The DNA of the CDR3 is TGTGCCAGCAGAAAGGACAGGGCGAGCAATCAGCCCCAGCATTTT.

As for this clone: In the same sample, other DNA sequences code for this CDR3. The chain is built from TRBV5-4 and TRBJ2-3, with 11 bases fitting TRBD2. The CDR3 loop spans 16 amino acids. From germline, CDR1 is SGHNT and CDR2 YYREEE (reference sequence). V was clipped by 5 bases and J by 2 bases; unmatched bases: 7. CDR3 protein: CASSITSGGPTDTQYF. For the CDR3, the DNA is TGTGCCAGCAGTATCACTAGCGGGGGTCCCACAGATACGCAGTATTTT.

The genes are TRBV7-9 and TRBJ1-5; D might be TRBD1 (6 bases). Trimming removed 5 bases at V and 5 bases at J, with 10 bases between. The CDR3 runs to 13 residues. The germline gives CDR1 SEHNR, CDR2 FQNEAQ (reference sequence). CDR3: CASSRNRDQPQHF. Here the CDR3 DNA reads TGTGCCAGCAGCCGGAACAGGGATCAGCCCCAGCATTTT.

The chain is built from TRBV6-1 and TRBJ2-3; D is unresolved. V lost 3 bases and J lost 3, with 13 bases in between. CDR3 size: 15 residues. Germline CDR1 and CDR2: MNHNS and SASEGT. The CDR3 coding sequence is TGTGCCAGCAGTGACGCTAGTCGCGGTACAGATACGCAGTATTTT. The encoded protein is CASSDASRGTDTQYF.

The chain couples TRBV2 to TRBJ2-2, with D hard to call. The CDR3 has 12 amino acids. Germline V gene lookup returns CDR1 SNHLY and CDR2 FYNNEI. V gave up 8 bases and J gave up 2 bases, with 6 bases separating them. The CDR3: CASARNTGELFF. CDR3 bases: TGTGCCAGCGCCAGAAACACCGGGGAGCTGTTTTTT.

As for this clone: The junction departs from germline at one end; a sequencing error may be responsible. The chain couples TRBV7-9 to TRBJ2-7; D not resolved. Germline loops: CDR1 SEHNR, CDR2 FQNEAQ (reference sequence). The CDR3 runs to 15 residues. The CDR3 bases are TGTTCCAGCAGCCGTCAGAGGATCGGCTCCTACGAGCAGTACTTC. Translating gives CSSSRQRIGSYEQYF.

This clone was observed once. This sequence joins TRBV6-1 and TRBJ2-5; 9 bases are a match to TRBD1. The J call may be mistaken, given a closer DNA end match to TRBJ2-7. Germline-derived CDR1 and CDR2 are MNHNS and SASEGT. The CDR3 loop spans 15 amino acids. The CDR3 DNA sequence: TGTGCCAGCAGTGTCCCGCCGGGACAGGGTTACGAGCAGTACTTC. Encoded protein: CASSVPPGQGYEQYF.

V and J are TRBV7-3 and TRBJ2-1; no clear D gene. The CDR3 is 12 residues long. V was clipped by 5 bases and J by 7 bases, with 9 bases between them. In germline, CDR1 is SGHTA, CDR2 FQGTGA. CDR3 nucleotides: TGTGCCAGCAGCGCAGGAACGAATGAGCAGTTCTTC. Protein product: CASSAGTNEQFF.